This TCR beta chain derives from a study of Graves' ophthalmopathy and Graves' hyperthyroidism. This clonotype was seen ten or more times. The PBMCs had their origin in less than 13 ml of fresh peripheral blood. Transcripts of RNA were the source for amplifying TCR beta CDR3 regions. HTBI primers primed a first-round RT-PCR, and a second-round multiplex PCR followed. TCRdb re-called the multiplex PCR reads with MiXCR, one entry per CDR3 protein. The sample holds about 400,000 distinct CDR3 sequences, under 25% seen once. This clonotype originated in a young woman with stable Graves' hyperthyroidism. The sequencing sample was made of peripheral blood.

CDR3 coding DNA: TGTGCCAGCAGCTTTACTAGGTCCCACGAGCAGTACTTC. Translating it yields CASSFTRSHEQYF. The chain combines TRBV11-1 with TRBJ2-7; tentative D call: TRBD2 (5 bases). Germline-derived CDR1 and CDR2 are SGHAT and FQDESV (reference sequence). The CDR3 runs to 13 residues. V was clipped by 3 bases and J by 5 bases, with 11 bases between them.